This TCR beta chain was sequenced in a study of T cell changes during pregnancy in multiple sclerosis. V dropped 4 bases and J dropped 1; count of bases not matched to a gene: 8. CDR3 length: 16 amino acids. Germline V gene data show CDR1 as SGDLS and CDR2 as YYNGEE. Data came from immunoSEQ multiplex PCR; TCRdb stores just in-frame clones and leaves some out. The sample holds 45,000 to 50,000 clones, approximately 90% seen once. This rearrangement joins TRBV9 to TRBJ2-3, with 8 bases identical to TRBD2. This TCR came from a female donor in good health, enrolled as a control in a pregnancy study. Material: CD4+ T cells from peripheral blood mononuclear cells, obtained in the second trimester of pregnancy. The CDR3 DNA sequence: TGTGCCAGCAGCCCCACGGGGGGGCCGGGCACAGATACGCAGTATTTT. As protein: CASSPTGGPGTDTQYF.